The 19 T cell receptor beta chains given below trace back to one sample, sequenced in a study of cytomegalovirus exposure and HLA in healthy donors. In the PCR, 60 Vbeta and 13 Jbeta primers were used. Only in-frame clones appear in the TCRdb table, and some are missing; sequencing was by immunoSEQ multiplex PCR. Counted here are about 160,000 clones, about 75% occurring once; the ten biggest clones make up about 1.3%. The source material was PBMCs. These TCRs come from a young man in good health and CMV-seronegative.

The J gene is TRBJ1-5, the V gene TRBV11-2; TRBD1 might be the D (6 bases). Germline loops: CDR1 SGHAT, CDR2 FQNNGV. This CDR3 region has 13 residues. V was pared by 5 bases and J by 3 bases, with 8 bases between. The CDR3 sequence: CASSRDNNQPQHF. CDR3 sequence (DNA): TGTGCCAGCAGCCGGGACAACAATCAGCCCCAGCATTTT.

The CDR3 nucleotides are TGTGCCAGTTCTCCGGGACTTTCGTACTTCGATGAGCAGTTCTTC. Translating it yields CASSPGLSYFDEQFF. This chain links TRBV25-1 with TRBJ2-1; the D gene is possibly TRBD2 (6 bases). Germline V gives CDR1 MGHDK, CDR2 SYGVNS. The CDR3 has 15 residues. Trimming left V 9 bases short and J 8 bases short, with 23 bases between.

The chain uses TRBV14 and TRBJ2-1; 11 bases map to TRBD1. Germline V gene lookup returns CDR1 SGHDN and CDR2 FVKESK. The CDR3 loop spans 14 amino acids. The V and J ends lost 5 bases and 7 bases, in that order; junction bases with no gene match: 4. The CDR3 DNA reads TGTGCCAGCAGCGACGGGACAGGGGGAAATGAGCAGTTCTTC. Residues: CASSDGTGGNEQFF.

The J gene is TRBJ2-3, the V gene TRBV5-6; 8 bases match TRBD1. There are 14 residues in the CDR3. V shed 2 bases and J 6 bases; nucleotides not matched to a gene: 5. Germline V gene sequence: CDR1 SGHDT, CDR2 YYEEEE. CDR3 in DNA: TGTGCCAGCAGCTTCGGACAGGGAAGGGATACGCAGTATTTT. Its translation is CASSFGQGRDTQYF.

This clone was seen only a few times. The chain combines TRBV6-5 with TRBJ2-7; D uncertain. Trimming cost V 0 bases and J 0 bases, with 6 bases left between them. This CDR3 spans 14 amino acids. Looked up from germline, CDR1 is MNHEY and CDR2 is SVGAGI. CDR3 coding DNA: TGTGCCAGCAGTTACTCACAGAGCTCCTACGAGCAGTACTTC. Protein sequence: CASSYSQSSYEQYF.

This chain links TRBV4-1 with TRBJ1-5; no firm D call. CDR1 is MGHRA, CDR2 YSYEKL, per germline. The CDR3 loop spans 16 amino acids. V lost 4 bases to trimming and J lost 3 bases, with 16 bases between them. CDR3 in amino acids: CASSPSSVIPNQPQHF. The DNA of the CDR3 is TGCGCCAGCAGCCCGAGTAGTGTCATTCCCAATCAGCCCCAGCATTTT.

The chain recombines TRBV7-9 with TRBJ1-6, with 8 bases matching TRBD1. This CDR3 region has 17 residues. Germline CDR1 SEHNR, CDR2 FQNEAQ (reference sequence). V shed 1 base, J shed 4 bases, and the junction held 6 bases outside the gene matches. The CDR3 sequence is CASSLGGQAVYNSPLHF. In DNA, the CDR3 is TGTGCCAGCAGCTTAGGGGGACAGGCGGTTTATAATTCACCCCTCCACTTT.

This clone was seen once. V is TRBV7-8 and J is TRBJ1-3; TRBD1 agrees at 7 bases. Per the germline V gene, CDR1 is SGHVS and CDR2 is FQNEAQ. The CDR3 covers 14 residues. V was pared by 5 bases and J by 5 bases, with 6 bases of the junction left unmatched. The CDR3 nucleotides are TGTGCCAGCAGCCGAGGGACAGACCGAAACACCATATATTTT. As protein: CASSRGTDRNTIYF.

The chain joins TRBV7-9 to TRBJ1-1; 10 bases agree with TRBD1. This CDR3 has 14 amino acids. In germline, CDR1 is SEHNR, CDR2 FQNEAQ (reference sequence). V shed 5 bases, J shed 4 bases, and the junction held 4 bases outside the gene matches. In DNA, the CDR3 is TGTGCCAGCAGCGCCGGGACAGGGGTCACTGAAGCTTTCTTT. This translates into CASSAGTGVTEAFF.

V gene TRBV27 combines with J gene TRBJ1-2, with a weak D call TRBD1 (6 bases). This CDR3 contains 15 residues. The germline gives CDR1 MNHEY, CDR2 SMNVEV (reference sequence). V was cut by 1 base and J by 7 bases, with 16 bases left in between. CDR3 residues: CASSLYPAGAGGYTF. The CDR3 bases are TGTGCCAGCAGTTTATACCCCGCGGGGGCGGGTGGCTACACCTTC.

V and J are TRBV18 and TRBJ2-1; D is perhaps TRBD1 (6 bases). The CDR3 is 13 amino acids. CDR1 is KGHSH and CDR2 is LQKENI in the germline V gene. The V and J ends lost 8 bases and 8 bases respectively, with 16 bases between them. The CDR3 nucleotides are TGTGCCAGCCACGGGGACACTAGGGATGAGCAGTTCTTC. Translation: CASHGDTRDEQFF.

The chain joins TRBV30 to TRBJ1-5; no reliable D call. Trimming removed 1 base at V and 7 bases at J, with 17 bases between. Per the germline V gene, CDR1 is GTSNPN and CDR2 is SVGIG (reference sequence). CDR3 length: 15 amino acids. CDR3 sequence reads: CAWSGLGQEVQPQHF. In DNA form, the CDR3 reads TGTGCCTGGAGTGGCTTAGGGCAGGAGGTACAGCCCCAGCATTTT.

This clone is a singleton in its sample. This chain links TRBV6-5 with TRBJ2-7; 8 nucleotides agree with TRBD1. The CDR3 has 15 residues. V lost 7 bases to trimming and J lost 1 base; unmatched junction nucleotides: 9. CDR1 is MNHEY and CDR2 is SVGAGI in the germline V gene. The CDR3, as DNA: TGTGCCAGCAATAAAGGACAGGGCTATTCCTACGAGCAGTACTTC. Amino acid sequence: CASNKGQGYSYEQYF.

This clone was recorded a few times. V gene TRBV5-1 combines with J gene TRBJ2-7, with D maybe TRBD2 (5 bases). Trimming pared 0 bases from V and 7 bases from J, leaving 14 bases between. The germline CDR1 and CDR2 sequences are SGHRS and YFSETQ. This CDR3 comprises 14 residues. The CDR3: CASSLAREGGEQYF. The CDR3 bases are TGCGCCAGCAGCTTGGCCCGCGAGGGCGGGGAGCAGTACTTC.

This clone was detected only a few times. A read error may produce the germline difference seen at one junction end. The rearrangement uses TRBV7-9 and TRBJ2-3; D remains unclear. Per the germline V gene, CDR1 is SEHNR and CDR2 is FQNEAQ (reference sequence). The CDR3 is made up of 16 amino acids. The CDR3 reads CSSSLGSSVSTDTQYF. The CDR3 DNA sequence: TGTTCCAGCAGCTTAGGGTCCTCAGTTAGCACAGATACGCAGTATTTT.

This chain links TRBV4-3 with TRBJ2-2; D is possibly TRBD1 (6 bases). Deletions cut 5 bases from V and 6 bases from J, with 16 bases between. The CDR3 is 15 amino acids. In germline, CDR1 is LGHNA, CDR2 YSLEER. The CDR3 sequence: CASSERSGEPGELFF. DNA of the CDR3: TGCGCCAGCAGCGAGCGTTCAGGGGAGCCCGGGGAGCTGTTTTTT.

V and J are TRBV9 and TRBJ2-1; D possibly corresponds to TRBD1 (5 bases). Trimming took off 4 bases at V and 5 bases at J, with 13 bases between the two ends. This CDR3 is built from 14 residues. Germline V lookup: CDR1 SGDLS, CDR2 YYNGEE. Written as DNA, the CDR3 is TGTGCCAGCAGCCAGTCCCAGGGTCACAATGAGCAGTTCTTC. Residues: CASSQSQGHNEQFF.

The chain links TRBV27 to TRBJ1-2; D gene ambiguous. The CDR3 has 13 amino acids. The germline CDR1 and CDR2 sequences are MNHEY and SMNVEV (reference sequence). V gave up 6 bases and J gave up 8 bases, with 16 bases separating them. CDR3 in DNA: TGTGCCAGCAGCTTTGGAGGTTCTGTAGGCTACACCTTC. Translated: CASSFGGSVGYTF.

The CDR3 DNA reads TGTGCCAGCAGCCCCCGGGGGACTAGCCAAGAGACCCAGTACTTC. Translated, it gives CASSPRGTSQETQYF. J is TRBJ2-5 and V is TRBV7-2, with TRBD2 matching 8 bases. The CDR3 contains 15 residues. Germline CDR1 and CDR2: SGHTA and FQGNSA. Trimming removed 5 bases from V and 1 base from J; junction bases left unmatched: 6.